This T cell receptor beta chain came from a study of regulatory T cells in long-lasting Graves disease. On the study more broadly: Persistent Graves' disease meant over 5 years of antithyroid drugs with positive TSH receptor antibodies.

The authors built TCR beta libraries using iRepertoire HTBI primers and Arm-PCR of CDR3 regions. TCRdb passed the multiplex PCR reads through MiXCR, listing each CDR3 protein once. The repertoire holds under 500,000 distinct CDR3 sequences, around 21% seen once, with 6.5% to 8% in the top ten. Time point reported: persistent/refractory GD, antithyroid drugs over 5 years with positive TRAb. Following extraction of RNA from PBMCs, that RNA was used to make the TCR library. Study observations and caveats: Favored usage of TRBV28, TRBJ1-2 and TRBJ2-5 was recorded in persistent disease. The number of shared public clonotypes was higher in persistent patients (under 3,000) than new patients (966).

Germline V CDR1 and CDR2: SGHNT, YYREEE (reference sequence). The CDR3 has 13 amino acids. Trimming took 3 bases from V and 4 from J, leaving 10 bases between them. This clonotype has a handful of counts. The antigen remains undetermined. This TCR was recovered from a female donor with Graves disease. V usage is TRBV5-4 and J usage is TRBJ1-2; D not certain. Material: peripheral blood mononuclear cells (PBMCs), obtained when the disease was refractory, from a patient treated with antithyroid drugs. The CDR3 sequence: CASSSHGFYGYTF. The CDR3 DNA reads TGTGCCAGCAGCTCTCACGGGTTCTATGGCTACACCTTC.